A single sample gave rise to the 20 T cell receptor beta chains below, sequenced in a study of PD-1 blockade in classical Hodgkin lymphoma. Brentuximab vedotin exposure varied among the patients, all of whom had relapsed after autologous stem cell transplantation. The protocol was immunoSEQ multiplex PCR, while the TCRdb copy is restricted to in-frame clones and leaves out a portion. The table shows about 100,000 clones, with about 89% occurring only once. The sequencing used peripheral blood mononuclear cells (PBMCs), collected before the second cycle of nivolumab. The source is a human donor with classical Hodgkin lymphoma.

This chain uses TRBV4-3 with TRBJ2-7; D unclear. Trimming removed 0 bases from V and 5 bases from J, with 11 bases in between. CDR3 length equals 14 residues. Germline CDR1 reads LGHNA; CDR2 reads YSLEER. The CDR3 here is CASSQEGGVNEQYF. The DNA of the CDR3 is TGCGCCAGCAGCCAAGAGGGTGGGGTTAACGAGCAGTACTTC.

The chain has TRBV28 and TRBJ1-1; tentatively, D is TRBD1 (6 bases). CDR1 is MDHEN and CDR2 is SYDVKM in the germline V gene. Trimming cost V 4 bases and J 4 bases, with 16 bases left between them. This CDR3 is built from 15 residues. For the CDR3, the DNA is TGTGCCAGCAGTTATGCGAACAGGGTGGGCACTGAAGCTTTCTTT. The encoded protein is CASSYANRVGTEAFF.

This clone was seen a handful of times. This chain links TRBV5-1 with TRBJ2-5, with D perhaps matching TRBD1 (5 bases). Trimming stripped 0 bases from V and 3 bases from J, with 12 bases between. The germline V gene has CDR1 SGHRS and CDR2 YFSETQ. The length of the CDR3 is 15 residues. CDR3 DNA sequence: TGCGCCAGCAGCTTGGAGGGCAGGGATGAAGAGACCCAGTACTTC. It yields the protein CASSLEGRDEETQYF.

CDR3 DNA: TGTGCCCTGACGGGGCTAGCGGGAGGTGTAGCGACCCAGTACTTC. Protein: CALTGLAGGVATQYF. The rearrangement links TRBV30 to TRBJ2-5, with 11 positions matching TRBD2. Germline-derived CDR1 and CDR2 are GTSNPN and SVGIG (reference sequence). The CDR3 contains 15 residues. The J segment lost 7 bases and the V segment lost 8 bases, leaving 15 bases of the junction unmatched.

The chain has TRBV19 and TRBJ2-3, with a possible D match to TRBD1 (5 bases). The CDR3 is 14 amino acids. Trimming shortened V by 5 bases and J by 3 bases, and 12 bases separated the two germline ends. Per germline, CDR1 LNHDA and CDR2 SQIVND (reference sequence). CDR3 DNA: TGTGCCAGTAGTGGCAGGGCAATTACAGATACGCAGTATTTT. This translates into CASSGRAITDTQYF.

In its sample, this clone was seen once. The V and J genes are TRBV10-1 and TRBJ1-1, with 7 bases fitting TRBD1. V was clipped by 3 bases and J by 9 bases; unmatched bases: 10. The CDR3 runs to 14 residues. CDR1 is WNHNN, CDR2 SYGVQD, per germline (reference sequence). CDR3 DNA sequence: TGCGCCAGCAGTGATAGGGGGCTCGGAAACAAAGCTTTCTTT. This gives the protein CASSDRGLGNKAFF.

The V gene is TRBV7-2, the J gene TRBJ1-5; D is unclear. The V end was cut by 5 bases, the J end by 5 bases, with 19 bases between. The CDR3 totals 16 residues. Germline lookup yields CDR1 SGHTA and CDR2 FQGNSA. In DNA form, the CDR3 reads TGTGCCAGCAGCCCAGCGGTTGGGTTCGGGGATCAGCCCCAGCATTTT. Residues: CASSPAVGFGDQPQHF.

The chain carries TRBV27 and TRBJ2-7; the D gene is possibly TRBD2 (6 bases). CDR3 size: 15 residues. With 5 bases removed from V and 2 bases from J, the gap between germline ends came to 16 bases. Per the germline V gene, CDR1 is MNHEY and CDR2 is SMNVEV (reference sequence). CDR3 amino acids: CASSLSAGLAYEQYF. CDR3 nucleotides: TGTGCCAGCAGTCTCTCGGCGGGACTCGCCTACGAGCAGTACTTC.

The chain has TRBV7-2 and TRBJ2-7; 10 nucleotides match TRBD1. The CDR3 extends over 15 amino acids. V dropped 6 bases and J dropped 5; count of bases not matched to a gene: 10. Germline CDR1 is SGHTA and CDR2 is FQGNSA. Here the CDR3 reads CASRKGTGDANEQYF. The CDR3 DNA reads as TGTGCCAGCAGGAAAGGGACAGGGGACGCGAACGAGCAGTACTTC.

The chain combines TRBV7-9 with TRBJ1-1; no reliable D call. Trimming cost V 4 bases and J 6 bases, with 12 bases left between them. Germline assignment: CDR1 SEHNR and CDR2 FQNEAQ (reference sequence). This CDR3 is built from 13 residues. The DNA of the CDR3 is TGTGCCAGCAGCTCCCATACTGGTCCTGAAGCTTTCTTT. It codes for CASSSHTGPEAFF.

This clone was seen just once. This chain links TRBV28 with TRBJ2-1; D not certain. CDR1 is MDHEN, CDR2 SYDVKM, per germline. V lost 1 base and J lost 5, with 12 bases in between. The CDR3 runs to 15 residues. CDR3 protein: CASSLYRARHNEQFF. The CDR3, as DNA: TGTGCCAGCAGTTTATACCGGGCCCGACACAATGAGCAGTTCTTC.

This clone showed up just once. V is TRBV2 and J is TRBJ2-2; the D gene could be TRBD1 or TRBD2 (5 bases each). Trimming took 0 bases from V and 6 from J, leaving 5 bases between them. The germline CDR1 and CDR2 sequences are SNHLY and FYNNEI. This CDR3 region has 13 residues. The CDR3 spells CASSEAGAGELFF. The CDR3, as DNA: TGTGCCAGCAGTGAAGCGGGGGCCGGGGAGCTGTTTTTT. Based on the CDR3 plus reference TRBV2 and TRBJ2-2, the full variable domain is EPEVTQTPSHQVTQMGQEVILRCVPISNHLYFYWYRQILGQKVEFLVSFYNNEISEKSEIFDDQFSVERPDGSNFTLKIRSTKLEDSAMYFCASSEAGAGELFFGEGSRLTVL.

The V and J genes are TRBV27 and TRBJ2-3; perhaps TRBD2 as D (5 bases). Per the germline V gene, CDR1 is MNHEY and CDR2 is SMNVEV (reference sequence). The CDR3 extends over 12 amino acids. Trimming took off 4 bases at V and 10 bases at J, with 12 bases between the two ends. The CDR3 DNA reads as TGTGCCAGCAGTTCCCATGGGGAGCCGCAGTATTTT. This encodes CASSSHGEPQYF.

The CDR3: CASRIWTGGEQPQHF. As DNA, the CDR3 is TGTGCCAGTAGGATTTGGACAGGGGGCGAACAGCCCCAGCATTTT. The genes are TRBV19 and TRBJ1-5; TRBD1 agrees at 11 bases. The junction had 8 bases not matched to a gene; V was cut back by 6 bases and J by 7 bases. Germline lookup yields CDR1 LNHDA and CDR2 SQIVND (reference sequence). This CDR3 spans 15 amino acids.

This clone was picked up one time. J is TRBJ2-5 and V is TRBV5-6, with 7 bases identical to TRBD1. The J call may not be correct, given that the DNA end is closer to TRBJ2-7. This CDR3 spans 13 amino acids. The germline gives CDR1 SGHDT, CDR2 YYEEEE. CDR3 sequence (DNA): TGTGCCAGCAGCAGGGGGCCTCCCTACGAGCAGTACTTC. It specifies CASSRGPPYEQYF.

The J gene is TRBJ2-5, the V gene TRBV19, with TRBD1 matching over 7 bases. CDR1 and CDR2 (germline): LNHDA, SQIVND (reference sequence). V was clipped by 5 bases and J by 1 base; unmatched bases: 10. CDR3 length: 16 residues. The chain's CDR3 is CASSGPGTVSQETQYF. In DNA form, the CDR3 reads TGTGCCAGTAGTGGCCCGGGGACAGTATCCCAAGAGACCCAGTACTTC. The whole variable domain, remainder taken from reference TRBV19 and TRBJ2-5, is DGGITQSPKYLFRKEGQNVTLSCEQNLNHDAMYWYRQDPGQGLRLIYYSQIVNDFQKGDIAEGYSVSREKKESFPLTVTSAQKNPTAFYLCASSGPGTVSQETQYFGPGTRLLVL.

This chain joins TRBV2 and TRBJ1-2; 7 nucleotides line up with TRBD1. CDR3 length: 14 amino acids. Germline V gene sequence: CDR1 SNHLY, CDR2 FYNNEI. Losses at the gene ends were 3 bases for V and 7 bases for J; bases not matched to a gene: 8. CDR3 in DNA: TGTGCCAGCAGTGAGAGGGGGCAGGGTGGTGGCTACACCTTC. Translated: CASSERGQGGGYTF. Together with reference TRBV2 and TRBJ1-2, the CDR3 gives the full variable domain: EPEVTQTPSHQVTQMGQEVILRCVPISNHLYFYWYRQILGQKVEFLVSFYNNEISEKSEIFDDQFSVERPDGSNFTLKIRSTKLEDSAMYFCASSERGQGGGYTFGSGTRLTVV.

The chain joins TRBV5-1 to TRBJ2-1; D remains ambiguous. The CDR3 runs to 12 residues. Trimming left V 2 bases short and J 4 bases short, with 4 bases between. Germline V gene lookup returns CDR1 SGHRS and CDR2 YFSETQ. CDR3 sequence reads: CASSFQYNEQFF. CDR3 nucleotide sequence: TGCGCCAGCAGCTTCCAATACAATGAGCAGTTCTTC. Filled out from reference TRBV5-1 and TRBJ2-1, the complete variable domain reads KAGVTQTPRYLIKTRGQQVTLSCSPISGHRSVSWYQQTPGQGLQFLFEYFSETQRNKGNFPGRFSGRQFSNSRSEMNVSTLELGDSALYLCASSFQYNEQFFGPGTRLTVL.

The chain joins TRBV4-3 to TRBJ2-7, with 12 bases fitting TRBD2. This CDR3 has 18 residues. V lost 0 bases and J lost 2; bases outside the gene matches: 8. Germline CDR1 LGHNA, CDR2 YSLEER. The CDR3, as DNA: TGCGCCAGCAGCCAAGAACTAGCGGGAGGTTCCGTCGCCTACGAGCAGTACTTC. Encoded protein: CASSQELAGGSVAYEQYF.

The chain uses TRBV27 and TRBJ2-7, with 9 bases identical to TRBD1. Trimming at V came to 2 bases and at J to 4 bases, leaving 3 bases not matched to a gene. The CDR3 extends over 14 amino acids. Germline CDR1 is MNHEY and CDR2 is SMNVEV (reference sequence). The CDR3 sequence is CASSLRDRVYEQYF. The CDR3 bases are TGTGCCAGCAGTTTAAGGGACAGGGTGTACGAGCAGTACTTC.